The 25 T cell receptor beta chains presented below share a single source sample, sequenced in a study of blood T cell dynamics during melanoma immunotherapy. Here immunoSEQ multiplex PCR was the method, and the copy in TCRdb shows in-frame clones only, minus some. The top ten clones hold around 33% of a sample with about 6,700 clones, approximately 80% of them seen once. Time point indicated: pre-treatment baseline. Here the sequenced sample was blood, taken from a patient treated with checkpoint blockade. These receptors were collected from a human donor with melanoma. Some clones in this sample may be carry-over from other donors' samples.

This chain uses TRBV2 with TRBJ1-5; unclear D gene. The V gene lost 5 bases and the J gene lost 3 bases, with 8 bases spanning the gap. This CDR3 comprises 13 residues. The germline gives CDR1 SNHLY, CDR2 FYNNEI. The CDR3 nucleotides are TGTGCCAGCAGTTTCACAGTCAATCAGCCCCAGCATTTT. Protein product: CASSFTVNQPQHF.

The chain recombines TRBV9 with TRBJ1-2; D possibly corresponds to TRBD1 (6 bases). The ends were cut back, 4 bases at V and 4 bases at J, with 11 bases in the middle. Germline values: CDR1 SGDLS, CDR2 YYNGEE. The CDR3 length is 13 residues. DNA of the CDR3: TGTGCCAGCAGCAGGACAGAAACCTATGGCTACACCTTC. Translating it yields CASSRTETYGYTF.

V and J are TRBV18 and TRBJ2-7; perhaps TRBD1 as D (6 bases). This CDR3 is built from 14 residues. V was cut by 5 bases and J by 5 bases, with 16 bases left in between. The germline V gene has CDR1 KGHSH and CDR2 LQKENI. DNA for the CDR3: TGTGCCAGCTCATCTACCGGGACATCCAACGAGCAGTACTTC. It is translated as CASSSTGTSNEQYF.

V is TRBV28 and J is TRBJ2-7; 8 nucleotides align to TRBD2. J gave up 4 bases and V 6 bases, and 8 bases lay outside the gene matches. This CDR3 has 14 residues. The germline V gene has CDR1 MDHEN and CDR2 SYDVKM. The CDR3 nucleotides are TGTGCCAGCAGGTTCACTAGCGGAGTTTACGAGCAGTACTTC. As protein: CASRFTSGVYEQYF.

The V call is TRBV14, the J call TRBJ2-6, with D possibly called TRBD1 or TRBD2 (5 bases each). CDR3 size: 17 residues. Deletions cut 0 bases from V and 3 bases from J, with 12 bases between. Germline V CDR1 and CDR2: SGHDN, FVKESK. Here the CDR3 reads CASSQEARAGGANVLTF. CDR3 coding DNA: TGTGCCAGCAGCCAAGAAGCCAGGGCGGGTGGGGCCAACGTCCTGACTTTC.

The V and J genes are TRBV7-2 and TRBJ2-1; D perhaps matches TRBD2 (5 bases). Germline-derived CDR1 and CDR2 are SGHTA and FQGNSA. The CDR3 runs to 14 residues. V was clipped by 1 base and J by 8 bases, with 12 bases between them. CDR3 in DNA: TGTGCCAGCAGCTTAGTAGAGAGGGTGGATGAGCAGTTCTTC. As protein: CASSLVERVDEQFF.

The chain combines TRBV7-2 with TRBJ2-2, with 7 nucleotides matching TRBD2. The CDR3 has 16 residues. The germline CDR1 and CDR2 sequences are SGHTA and FQGNSA. Trimming at V came to 0 bases and at J to 4 bases, leaving 5 bases not matched to a gene. This chain's CDR3 is CASSLAGGFGTGELFF. CDR3 DNA sequence: TGTGCCAGCAGCTTAGCGGGAGGGTTCGGCACCGGGGAGCTGTTTTTT.

The table lists this clone with a few counts. The gene calls are TRBV6-1 and TRBJ1-2; D uncertain. Germline V gene lookup returns CDR1 MNHNS and CDR2 SASEGT. This CDR3 region has 13 residues. Trimming pared 4 bases from V and 0 bases from J, leaving 6 bases between. The CDR3 DNA reads as TGTGCCAGCAGTGCTAAGCCTAACTATGGCTACACCTTC. Its protein product is CASSAKPNYGYTF.

The V gene is TRBV19, the J gene TRBJ1-6; unclear D gene. The CDR3 has 16 residues. Per the germline V gene, CDR1 is LNHDA and CDR2 is SQIVND (reference sequence). V lost 4 bases and J 7 bases, leaving 17 bases between the germline ends. The CDR3 reads CASSTDPSAPNSPLHF. CDR3 bases: TGTGCCAGTAGTACGGACCCCTCGGCCCCCAATTCACCCCTCCACTTT. Full variable domain (remainder filled in from reference TRBV19 and TRBJ1-6): DGGITQSPKYLFRKEGQNVTLSCEQNLNHDAMYWYRQDPGQGLRLIYYSQIVNDFQKGDIAEGYSVSREKKESFPLTVTSAQKNPTAFYLCASSTDPSAPNSPLHFGNGTRLTVT.

The V call is TRBV6-5, the J call TRBJ2-3; 10 positions match TRBD1. Germline loops: CDR1 MNHEY, CDR2 SVGAGI. J was trimmed by 8 bases and V by 2 bases; bases with no gene match: 7. The CDR3 has 15 residues. CDR3 sequence reads: CASSYDDRGQGTQYF. CDR3 DNA sequence: TGTGCCAGCAGTTACGACGACAGGGGGCAGGGTACGCAGTATTTT.

This chain links TRBV11-3 with TRBJ2-1, with unresolved D. This CDR3 comprises 12 residues. The germline V gene encodes CDR1 SGHNT and CDR2 YENEEA. Between the trimmed V and J ends, which lost 3 bases and 5 bases, there was a span of 5 bases. The chain's CDR3 is CASSFHNNEQFF. CDR3 in DNA: TGTGCCAGCAGCTTTCACAACAATGAGCAGTTCTTC.

This chain links TRBV7-2 with TRBJ2-3, with D possibly matching TRBD1 (6 bases). Germline values: CDR1 SGHTA, CDR2 FQGNSA. The V end was cut by 0 bases, the J end by 2 bases, with 12 bases between. There are 16 residues in the CDR3. The CDR3 region has the DNA TGTGCCAGCAGCTTAGCCCTCAACAGGGCCACAGATACGCAGTATTTT. Protein: CASSLALNRATDTQYF.

The chain employs TRBV2 and TRBJ1-4; D remains unclear. The germline V and J ends were trimmed by 10 bases and 5 bases, with 11 bases remaining between them. From germline, CDR1 is SNHLY and CDR2 FYNNEI. This CDR3 spans 12 amino acids. The CDR3: CATRLGNEKLFF. CDR3 in DNA: TGTGCCACGAGATTGGGAAATGAAAAACTGTTTTTT.

The chain couples TRBV5-1 to TRBJ2-2, with 9 bases lining up with TRBD1. The CDR3 runs 17 residues. The ends lost 4 bases at V and 6 bases at J; junction bases unmatched: 13. Germline V gene data show CDR1 as SGHRS and CDR2 as YFSETQ. CDR3 DNA: TGCGCCAGCAGCCTGTGGACAGGGGAGGGATTGGCCGGGGAGCTGTTTTTT. Amino acids: CASSLWTGEGLAGELFF.

The V and J genes are TRBV9 and TRBJ2-7; 9 bases map to TRBD2. The CDR3 runs to 17 residues. Germline lookup yields CDR1 SGDLS and CDR2 YYNGEE. After removal of 0 bases from V and 5 bases from J, the junction contained 12 bases not matched to a gene. The CDR3 reads CASSVGGNSGSYNEQYF. The DNA of the CDR3 is TGTGCCAGCAGCGTAGGGGGAAATAGCGGGAGTTACAACGAGCAGTACTTC.

The chain employs TRBV18 and TRBJ1-3, with a weak D call TRBD1 (5 bases). In germline, CDR1 is KGHSH, CDR2 LQKENI. This CDR3 has 15 amino acids. Trimming shortened V by 2 bases and J by 4 bases, and 12 bases separated the two germline ends. The CDR3: CASSPSRESGNTIYF. CDR3 coding DNA: TGTGCCAGCTCACCAAGCAGGGAGTCCGGAAACACCATATATTTT.

The chain uses TRBV6-1 and TRBJ2-5; TRBD1 might be the D (6 bases). CDR3 length: 13 amino acids. Germline V gene lookup returns CDR1 MNHNS and CDR2 SASEGT. The germline V and J ends were trimmed by 6 bases and 0 bases, with 8 bases remaining between them. CDR3 region: CASSRQDQETQYF. The CDR3 DNA reads as TGTGCCAGCAGCAGACAGGACCAAGAGACCCAGTACTTC.

The CDR3 sequence is CASSGGASDTQYF. For the CDR3, the DNA is TGTGCCAGCAGTGGGGGGGCCTCAGATACGCAGTATTTT. J is TRBJ2-3 and V is TRBV2; D is possibly TRBD1 or TRBD2 (6 bases each). Trimming stripped 4 bases from V and 4 bases from J, with 9 bases between. CDR1 and CDR2 from the germline V gene are SNHLY and FYNNEI. There are 13 residues in the CDR3. The full variable domain, with the rest looked up from reference TRBV2 and TRBJ2-3, is EPEVTQTPSHQVTQMGQEVILRCVPISNHLYFYWYRQILGQKVEFLVSFYNNEISEKSEIFDDQFSVERPDGSNFTLKIRSTKLEDSAMYFCASSGGASDTQYFGPGTRLTVL.

The genes are TRBV7-8 and TRBJ1-2; D is unresolved. V lost 3 bases, J lost 2 bases, and 4 bases lay in between. There are 12 residues in the CDR3. CDR1 and CDR2 (germline): SGHVS, FQNEAQ. The CDR3 region has the DNA TGTGCCAGCAGCTTCGAAAACTATGGCTACACCTTC. It encodes CASSFENYGYTF.

The V and J genes are TRBV10-3 and TRBJ2-3; a possible D gene is TRBD2 (7 bases). The CDR3 sequence is 16 residues long. V was clipped by 5 bases and J by 3 bases, with 18 bases between them. Germline assignment: CDR1 ENHRY and CDR2 SYGVKD. The CDR3 protein is CAISPGGGASTDTQYF. DNA of the CDR3: TGTGCCATCAGTCCCGGAGGGGGGGCCTCGACAGATACGCAGTATTTT.

This clone came up a few times. This CDR3 is CASSTGRVNTEAFF. In nucleotides, the CDR3 is TGTGCCAGCAGCACGGGACGGGTGAACACTGAAGCTTTCTTT. V usage is TRBV5-4 and J usage is TRBJ1-1; maybe TRBD1 (5 bases). V was cut by 4 bases and J by 0 bases, with 10 bases left in between. Germline-derived CDR1 and CDR2 are SGHNT and YYREEE (reference sequence). This CDR3 region has 14 residues.

This sequence joins TRBV30 and TRBJ1-2; D is unclear. CDR1 is GTSNPN, CDR2 SVGIG, per germline (reference sequence). The germline V and J ends were trimmed by 0 bases and 1 base, with 15 bases remaining between them. The CDR3 extends over 16 amino acids. The CDR3 region has the DNA TGTGCCTGGAGTGTAAAGGGCGGAAATATTAACTATGGCTACACCTTC. It yields the protein CAWSVKGGNINYGYTF.

V is TRBV6-6 and J is TRBJ1-5, with no clear D. V lost 7 bases, J lost 7 bases, and 14 bases lay in between. The CDR3 spans 13 residues. Per the germline V gene, CDR1 is MNHNY and CDR2 is SVGAGI (reference sequence). DNA of the CDR3: TGTGCCAGCAAGGACCGACCGGTCCAGCCCCAGCATTTT. Its translation is CASKDRPVQPQHF.

In its sample, this clone was seen once. This chain uses TRBV7-6 with TRBJ2-5; TRBD1 matches 8 bases. The closer fit of TRBJ2-7 to the DNA end suggests the J call may be wrong. The CDR3 contains 13 residues. CDR1 and CDR2 (germline): SGHVS, FNYEAQ. CDR3 region: CASSLTGGNEQYF. The CDR3 bases are TGTGCCAGCAGCCTCACAGGGGGGAACGAGCAGTACTTC.

The rearrangement joins TRBV5-1 to TRBJ1-1; tentative D call: TRBD1 (5 bases). CDR1 and CDR2 from the germline V gene are SGHRS and YFSETQ. Trimming took 0 bases from V and 5 from J, leaving 11 bases between them. CDR3 length: 14 amino acids. Written as DNA, the CDR3 is TGCGCCAGCAGCTTGGGTGGGGGGAGTACTGAAGCTTTCTTT. Translating gives CASSLGGGSTEAFF.